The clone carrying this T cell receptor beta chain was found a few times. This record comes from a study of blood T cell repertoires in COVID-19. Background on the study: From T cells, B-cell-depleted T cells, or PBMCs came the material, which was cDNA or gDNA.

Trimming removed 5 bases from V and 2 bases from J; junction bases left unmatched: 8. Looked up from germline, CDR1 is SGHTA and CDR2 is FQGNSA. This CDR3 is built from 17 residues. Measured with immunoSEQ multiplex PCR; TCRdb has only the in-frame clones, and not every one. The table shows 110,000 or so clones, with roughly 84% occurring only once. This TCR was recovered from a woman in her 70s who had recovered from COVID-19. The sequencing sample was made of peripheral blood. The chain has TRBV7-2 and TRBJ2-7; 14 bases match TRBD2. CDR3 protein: CASSAPPGLAGAYEQYF. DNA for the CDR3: TGTGCCAGCAGCGCCCCCCCGGGACTAGCGGGGGCCTACGAGCAGTACTTC.